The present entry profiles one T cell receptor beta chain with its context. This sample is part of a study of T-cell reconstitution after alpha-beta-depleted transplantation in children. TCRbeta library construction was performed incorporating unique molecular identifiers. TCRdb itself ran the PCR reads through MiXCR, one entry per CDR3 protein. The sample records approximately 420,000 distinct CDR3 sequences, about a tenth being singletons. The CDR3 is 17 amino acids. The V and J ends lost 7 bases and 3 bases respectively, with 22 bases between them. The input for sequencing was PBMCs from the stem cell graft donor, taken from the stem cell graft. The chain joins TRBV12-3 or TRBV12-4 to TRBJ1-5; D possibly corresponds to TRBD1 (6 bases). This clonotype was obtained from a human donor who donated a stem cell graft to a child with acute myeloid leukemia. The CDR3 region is CASKPGPKGGTNQPQHF. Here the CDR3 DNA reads TGTGCCAGCAAGCCGGGCCCTAAGGGGGGAACCAATCAGCCCCAGCATTTT.